These 13 T cell receptor beta chains came from one sample sequenced in a study of T cells in Graves' hyperthyroidism and ophthalmopathy. The investigators amplified TCR beta CDR3 regions from RNA transcripts. RT-PCR in the first round (using the HTBI primer set) targeted the TCR CDR3. TCRdb ran MiXCR on the multiplex PCR reads and lists one entry per CDR3 protein. The sample holds about 270,000 distinct CDR3 sequences; 22% are singletons and the top ten take 50% to 75%. Input material: blood. The receptors originated from a young man with Graves' ophthalmopathy.

V gene TRBV28 combines with J gene TRBJ2-7, with a tentative D call TRBD1 (5 bases). Trimming shortened V by 8 bases and J by 4 bases, and 12 bases separated the two germline ends. Germline V gene sequence: CDR1 MDHEN, CDR2 SYDVKM. This CDR3 is built from 12 residues. This CDR3 is CASQITGYEQYF. The CDR3 DNA reads TGTGCCAGCCAAATCACAGGTTACGAGCAGTACTTC. Complete variable domain (other parts from reference TRBV28 and TRBJ2-7): DVKVTQSSRYLVKRTGEKVFLECVQDMDHENMFWYRQDPGLGLRLIYFSYDVKMKEKGDIPEGYSVSREKKERFSLILESASTNQTSMYLCASQITGYEQYFGPGTRLTVT.

The V gene is TRBV7-9, the J gene TRBJ1-1; D is ambiguous. The CDR3 spans 14 residues. Germline CDR1 is SEHNR and CDR2 is FQNEAQ (reference sequence). Trimming took 3 bases from V and 2 from J, leaving 10 bases between them. Here the CDR3 DNA reads TGTGCCAGCAGCTTGTCGGTCCGAAACACTGAAGCTTTCTTT. Protein: CASSLSVRNTEAFF.

This clonotype showed up many times. J is TRBJ1-2 and V is TRBV11-3, with TRBD1 identical over 7 bases. The V gene end was trimmed by 5 bases and the J gene end by 13 bases; junction bases not matched to a gene: 13. Germline loops: CDR1 SGHNT, CDR2 YENEEA. This CDR3 has 13 residues. The CDR3 loop is CASSQTGTAFCTF. The CDR3 DNA sequence: TGTGCCAGCAGCCAAACCGGGACAGCCTTTTGCACCTTC.

This clonotype was seen more than once but under ten times. The chain joins TRBV10-3 to TRBJ2-1, with 8 nucleotides matching TRBD1. The length of the CDR3 is 13 residues. Germline V gene sequence: CDR1 ENHRY, CDR2 SYGVKD. With V trimmed by 10 bases and J by 2 bases, 4 bases remained unmatched. The CDR3: CATGQGPYNEQFF. CDR3 DNA sequence: TGTGCCACAGGACAGGGTCCCTACAATGAGCAGTTCTTC.

The chain employs TRBV11-2 and TRBJ2-7, with TRBD1 matching over 8 bases. The J segment lost 6 bases and the V segment lost 5 bases, leaving 9 bases of the junction unmatched. CDR3 length: 14 amino acids. Per germline, CDR1 SGHAT and CDR2 FQNNGV. DNA of the CDR3: TGTGCCAGCAGCCCTCATACAGGGGGAGGCGAGCAGTACTTC. Its translation is CASSPHTGGGEQYF.

This chain uses TRBV3-1 with TRBJ2-5; D remains ambiguous. The germline CDR1 and CDR2 sequences are LGHDT and YNNKEL (reference sequence). This CDR3 contains 14 residues. V lost 0 bases and J 4 bases, leaving 9 bases between the germline ends. DNA for the CDR3: TGTGCCAGCAGCCAAGACATCGACGGAGAGACCCAGTACTTC. It yields the protein CASSQDIDGETQYF.

This chain connects TRBV9 to TRBJ2-1; tentative D call: TRBD1 (5 bases). The ends were cut back, 2 bases at V and 8 bases at J, with 14 bases in the middle. The CDR3 is 14 amino acids. Germline assignment: CDR1 SGDLS and CDR2 YYNGEE. This CDR3 reads CASSVDTGRDEQFF. For the CDR3, the DNA is TGTGCCAGCAGCGTGGACACAGGACGTGATGAGCAGTTCTTC.

This clonotype has a handful of counts. The V gene is TRBV28, the J gene TRBJ2-1, with no clear D. The CDR3 is made up of 12 amino acids. V lost 3 bases and J lost 5, with 5 bases in between. CDR1 is MDHEN and CDR2 is SYDVKM in the germline V gene. The CDR3 DNA sequence: TGTGCCAGCAGTTTCAGCAACAATGAGCAGTTCTTC. It encodes CASSFSNNEQFF.

In its sample, this clonotype was seen a few times. This chain uses TRBV5-5 with TRBJ2-5; no definite D call. CDR3 size: 14 residues. Trimming took 2 bases from V and 3 from J, leaving 11 bases between them. Germline CDR1 SGHKS, CDR2 YYEKEE (reference sequence). CDR3: CASSFGVQEETQYF. Written as DNA, the CDR3 is TGTGCCAGCAGCTTTGGGGTCCAGGAAGAGACCCAGTACTTC. The variable domain in full, with the rest retrieved from reference TRBV5-5 and TRBJ2-5, is DAGVTQSPTHLIKTRGQQVTLRCSPISGHKSVSWYQQVLGQGPQFIFQYYEKEERGRGNFPDRFSARQFPNYSSELNVNALLLGDSALYLCASSFGVQEETQYFGPGTRLLVL.

This clonotype has a handful of counts. The J gene is TRBJ2-7, the V gene TRBV5-1, with 9 positions matching TRBD1. Looked up from germline, CDR1 is SGHRS and CDR2 is YFSETQ. The CDR3 contains 17 residues. Trimming took 4 bases from V and 1 from J; bases not matched to a gene: 12. CDR3 region: CASSLYSRDRVSYEQYF. CDR3 DNA: TGCGCCAGCAGCCTATACTCGCGGGACAGGGTTTCCTACGAGCAGTACTTC.

This clonotype was detected a few times. The V call is TRBV5-1, the J call TRBJ1-6; 8 bases align to TRBD1. Per germline, CDR1 SGHRS and CDR2 YFSETQ. V gave up 5 bases and J gave up 8 bases; unmatched junction bases: 3. The CDR3 extends over 13 amino acids. The DNA for the CDR3 is TGCGCCAGCAGACTGACAGGGGATTCACCCCTCCACTTT. Amino acids: CASRLTGDSPLHF.

With regard to this clonotype: This may be a read error: a much more frequent sequence differs by one nucleotide. The CDR3 sequence: CASSFVGADTDTRYF. As DNA, the CDR3 is TGTGCCAGCAGTTTCGTGGGCGCGGACACAGATACGCGGTATTTT. The gene calls are TRBV10-3 and TRBJ2-3, with D perhaps TRBD1 (5 bases). CDR3 size: 15 residues. The germline gives CDR1 ENHRY, CDR2 SYGVKD.

The chain is built from TRBV15 and TRBJ1-2; no definite D call. Germline V gives CDR1 LNHNV, CDR2 YYDKDF (reference sequence). Trimming left V 5 bases short and J 1 base short, with 2 bases between. This CDR3 comprises 11 residues. The CDR3 coding sequence is TGTGCCACCAGCGATAACTATGGCTACACCTTC. It specifies CATSDNYGYTF.